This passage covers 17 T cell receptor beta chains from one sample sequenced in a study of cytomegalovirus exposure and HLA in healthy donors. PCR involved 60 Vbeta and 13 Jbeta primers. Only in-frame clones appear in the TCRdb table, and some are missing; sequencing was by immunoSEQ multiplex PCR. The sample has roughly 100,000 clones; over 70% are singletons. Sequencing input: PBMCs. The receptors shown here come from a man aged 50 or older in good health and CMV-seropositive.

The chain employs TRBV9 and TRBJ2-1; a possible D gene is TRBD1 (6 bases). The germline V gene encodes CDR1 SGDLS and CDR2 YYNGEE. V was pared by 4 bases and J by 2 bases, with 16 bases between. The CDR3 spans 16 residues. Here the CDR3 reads CASSPRGQGTYNEQFF. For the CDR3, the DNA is TGTGCCAGCAGCCCAAGAGGGCAGGGGACCTACAATGAGCAGTTCTTC.

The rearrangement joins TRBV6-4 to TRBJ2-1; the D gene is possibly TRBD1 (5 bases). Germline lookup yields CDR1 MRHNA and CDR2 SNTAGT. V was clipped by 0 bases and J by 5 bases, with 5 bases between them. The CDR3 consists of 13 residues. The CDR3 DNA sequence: TGTGCCAGCAGTGACTCGGACAACAATGAGCAGTTCTTC. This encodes CASSDSDNNEQFF.

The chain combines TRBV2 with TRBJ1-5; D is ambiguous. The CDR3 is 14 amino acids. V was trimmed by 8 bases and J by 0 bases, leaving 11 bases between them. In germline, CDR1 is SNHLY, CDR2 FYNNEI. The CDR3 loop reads CASATEYSNQPQHF. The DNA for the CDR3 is TGTGCCAGCGCAACCGAGTATAGCAATCAGCCCCAGCATTTT.

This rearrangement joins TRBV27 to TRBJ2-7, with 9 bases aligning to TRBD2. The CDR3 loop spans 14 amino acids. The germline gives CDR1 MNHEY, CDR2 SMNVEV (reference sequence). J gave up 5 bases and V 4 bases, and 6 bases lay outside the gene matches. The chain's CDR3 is CASSSGLAVNEQYF. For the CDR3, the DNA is TGTGCCAGCAGTTCGGGACTAGCTGTGAACGAGCAGTACTTC.

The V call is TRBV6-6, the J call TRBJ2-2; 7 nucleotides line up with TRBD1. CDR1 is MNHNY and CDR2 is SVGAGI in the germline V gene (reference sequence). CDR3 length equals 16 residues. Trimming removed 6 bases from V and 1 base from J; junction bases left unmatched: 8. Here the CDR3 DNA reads TGTGCCAGCAGCCAAAGACAGGGACAGAACACCGGGGAGCTGTTTTTT. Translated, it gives CASSQRQGQNTGELFF.

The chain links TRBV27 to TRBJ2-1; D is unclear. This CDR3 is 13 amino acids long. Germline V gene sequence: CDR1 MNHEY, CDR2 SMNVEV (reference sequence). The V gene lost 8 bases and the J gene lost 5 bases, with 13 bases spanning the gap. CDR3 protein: CASAPAVNNEQFF. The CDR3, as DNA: TGTGCCAGCGCCCCGGCGGTTAACAATGAGCAGTTCTTC.

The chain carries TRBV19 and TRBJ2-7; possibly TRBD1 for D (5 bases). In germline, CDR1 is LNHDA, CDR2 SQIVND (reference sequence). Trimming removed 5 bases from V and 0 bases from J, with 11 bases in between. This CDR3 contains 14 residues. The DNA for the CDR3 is TGTGCCAGTAGTCAACAGGTGAGCTCCTACGAGCAGTACTTC. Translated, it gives CASSQQVSSYEQYF.

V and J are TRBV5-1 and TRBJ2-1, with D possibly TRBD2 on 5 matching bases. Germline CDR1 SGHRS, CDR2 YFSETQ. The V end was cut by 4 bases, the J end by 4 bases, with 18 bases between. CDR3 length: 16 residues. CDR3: CASSPTSGRGYNEQFF. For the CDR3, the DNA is TGCGCCAGCAGCCCTACGAGCGGACGGGGATACAATGAGCAGTTCTTC.

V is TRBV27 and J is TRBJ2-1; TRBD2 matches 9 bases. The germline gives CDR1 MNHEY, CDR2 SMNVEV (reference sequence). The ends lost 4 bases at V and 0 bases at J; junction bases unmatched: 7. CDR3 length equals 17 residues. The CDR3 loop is CASSSPGLAVSYNEQFF. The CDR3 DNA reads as TGTGCCAGCAGTTCGCCGGGACTAGCAGTCTCCTACAATGAGCAGTTCTTC.

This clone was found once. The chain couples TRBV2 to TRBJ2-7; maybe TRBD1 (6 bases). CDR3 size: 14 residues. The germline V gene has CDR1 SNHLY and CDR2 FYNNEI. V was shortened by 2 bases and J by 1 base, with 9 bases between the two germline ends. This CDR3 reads CASSERGGSYEQYF. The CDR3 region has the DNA TGTGCCAGCAGTGAACGAGGGGGATCCTACGAGCAGTACTTC.

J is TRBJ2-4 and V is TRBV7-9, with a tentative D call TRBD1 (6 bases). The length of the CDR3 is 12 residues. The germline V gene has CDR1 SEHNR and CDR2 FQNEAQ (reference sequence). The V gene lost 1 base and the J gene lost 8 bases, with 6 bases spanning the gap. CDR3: CASSLDRDIQYF. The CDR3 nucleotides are TGTGCCAGCAGCTTAGACAGGGACATTCAGTACTTC.

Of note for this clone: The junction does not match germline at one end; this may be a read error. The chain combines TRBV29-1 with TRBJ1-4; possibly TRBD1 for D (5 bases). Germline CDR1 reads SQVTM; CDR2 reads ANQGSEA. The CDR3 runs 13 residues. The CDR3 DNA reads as TGCAGCGTTGGGGCGGGGGTTAATCAAAAACTGTTTTTT. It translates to CSVGAGVNQKLFF. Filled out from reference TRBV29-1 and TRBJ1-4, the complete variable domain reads SAVISQKPSRDICQRGTSLTIQCQVDSQVTMMFWYRQQPGQSLTLIATANQGSEATYESGFVIDKFPISRPNLTFSTLTVSNMSPEDSSIYLCSVGAGVNQKLFFGSGTQLSVL.

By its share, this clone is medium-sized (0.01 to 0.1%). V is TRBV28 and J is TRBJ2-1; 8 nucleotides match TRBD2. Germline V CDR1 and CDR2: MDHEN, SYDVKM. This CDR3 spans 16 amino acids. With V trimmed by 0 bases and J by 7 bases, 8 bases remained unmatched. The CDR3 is CASSLWSGGPRNEQFF. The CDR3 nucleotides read TGTGCCAGCAGTTTATGGTCGGGAGGGCCTAGGAATGAGCAGTTCTTC.

CDR3 protein: CASSLSGASNEKLFF. The CDR3 nucleotides read TGTGCCAGCAGTTTATCAGGGGCGAGTAATGAAAAACTGTTTTTT. This chain joins TRBV28 and TRBJ1-4, with TRBD1 as a possible D gene (6 bases). This CDR3 has 15 amino acids. Trimming stripped 1 base from V and 4 bases from J, with 10 bases between. Germline V gene sequence: CDR1 MDHEN, CDR2 SYDVKM.

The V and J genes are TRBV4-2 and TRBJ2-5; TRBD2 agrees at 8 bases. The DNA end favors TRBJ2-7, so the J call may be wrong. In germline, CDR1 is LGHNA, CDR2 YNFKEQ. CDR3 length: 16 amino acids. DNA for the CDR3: TGTGCCAGCAGCCAAGTACCAGGCGGGAGGAGGGGCGAGCAGTACTTC. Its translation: CASSQVPGGRRGEQYF.

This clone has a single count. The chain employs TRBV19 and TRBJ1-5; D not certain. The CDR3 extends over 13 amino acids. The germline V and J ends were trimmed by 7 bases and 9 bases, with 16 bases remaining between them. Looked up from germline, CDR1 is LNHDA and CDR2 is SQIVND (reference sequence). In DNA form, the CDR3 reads TGTGCCAGTACCACAACGGGTATCAGGCCCCAGCATTTT. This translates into CASTTTGIRPQHF.

CDR3 nucleotides: TGTGCCAGCAGCTCCGGGACAGGGGCTAACAATGAGCAGTTCTTC. This translates into CASSSGTGANNEQFF. The V call is TRBV5-5, the J call TRBJ2-1, with 10 nucleotides matching TRBD1. The CDR3 length is 15 residues. Germline trimming cut 3 bases from V and 5 bases from J; bases unmatched to any gene: 5. Germline loops: CDR1 SGHKS, CDR2 YYEKEE (reference sequence).